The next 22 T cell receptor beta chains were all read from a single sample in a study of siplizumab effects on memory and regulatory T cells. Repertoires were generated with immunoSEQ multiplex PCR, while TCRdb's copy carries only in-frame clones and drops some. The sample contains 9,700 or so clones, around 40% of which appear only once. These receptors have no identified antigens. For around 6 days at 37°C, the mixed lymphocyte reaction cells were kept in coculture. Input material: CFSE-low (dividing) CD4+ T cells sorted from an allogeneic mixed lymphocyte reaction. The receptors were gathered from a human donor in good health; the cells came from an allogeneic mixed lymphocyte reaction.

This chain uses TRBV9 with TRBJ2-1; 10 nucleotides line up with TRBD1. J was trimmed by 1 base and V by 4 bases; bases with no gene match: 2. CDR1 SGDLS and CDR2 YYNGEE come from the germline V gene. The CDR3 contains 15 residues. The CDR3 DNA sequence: TGTGCCAGCAGCCGGGGACAGGGGTCCTACAATGAGCAGTTCTTC. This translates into CASSRGQGSYNEQFF.

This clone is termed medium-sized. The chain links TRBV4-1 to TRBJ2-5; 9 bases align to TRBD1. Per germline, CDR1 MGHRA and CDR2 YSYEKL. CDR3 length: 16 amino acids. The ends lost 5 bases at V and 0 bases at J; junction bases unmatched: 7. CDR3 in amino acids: CASSKTGTGNQETQYF. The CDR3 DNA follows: TGCGCCAGCAGCAAAACAGGGACAGGGAACCAAGAGACCCAGTACTTC.

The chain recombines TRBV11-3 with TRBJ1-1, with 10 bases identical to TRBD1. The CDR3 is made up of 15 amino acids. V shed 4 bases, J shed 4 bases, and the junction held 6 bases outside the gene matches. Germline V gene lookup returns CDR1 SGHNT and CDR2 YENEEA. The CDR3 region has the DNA TGTGCCAGCAGCTCTCCGGGACAGGGGAGCACTGAAGCTTTCTTT. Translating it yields CASSSPGQGSTEAFF.

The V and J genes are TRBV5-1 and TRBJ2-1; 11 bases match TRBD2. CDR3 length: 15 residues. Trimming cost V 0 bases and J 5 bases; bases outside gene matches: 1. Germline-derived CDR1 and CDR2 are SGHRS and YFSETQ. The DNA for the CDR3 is TGCGCCAGCAGCTTGGAACTAGCGGGGGACAATGAGCAGTTCTTC. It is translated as CASSLELAGDNEQFF. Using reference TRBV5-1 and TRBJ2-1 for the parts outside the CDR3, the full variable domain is KAGVTQTPRYLIKTRGQQVTLSCSPISGHRSVSWYQQTPGQGLQFLFEYFSETQRNKGNFPGRFSGRQFSNSRSEMNVSTLELGDSALYLCASSLELAGDNEQFFGPGTRLTVL.

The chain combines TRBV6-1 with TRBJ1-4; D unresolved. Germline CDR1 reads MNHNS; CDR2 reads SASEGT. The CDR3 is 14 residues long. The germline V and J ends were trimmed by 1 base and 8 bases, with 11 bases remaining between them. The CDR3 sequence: CASSEVEGSEKLFF. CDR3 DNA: TGTGCCAGCAGTGAAGTGGAGGGTAGCGAAAAACTGTTTTTT.

The CDR3 is CASSPGTAAGTGELFF. CDR3 in DNA: TGTGCCAGCAGTCCTGGAACAGCCGCTGGGACCGGGGAGCTGTTTTTT. The chain joins TRBV28 to TRBJ2-2; D remains unclear. The CDR3 extends over 16 amino acids. Looked up from germline, CDR1 is MDHEN and CDR2 is SYDVKM. V lost 5 bases and J lost 5, with 18 bases in between.

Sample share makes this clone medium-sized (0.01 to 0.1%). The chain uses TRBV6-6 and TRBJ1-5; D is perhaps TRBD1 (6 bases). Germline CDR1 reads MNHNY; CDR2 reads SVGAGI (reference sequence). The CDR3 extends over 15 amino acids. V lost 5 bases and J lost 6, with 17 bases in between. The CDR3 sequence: CASSIQGVNSQPQHF. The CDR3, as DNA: TGTGCCAGCAGTATACAGGGTGTAAATAGTCAGCCCCAGCATTTT.

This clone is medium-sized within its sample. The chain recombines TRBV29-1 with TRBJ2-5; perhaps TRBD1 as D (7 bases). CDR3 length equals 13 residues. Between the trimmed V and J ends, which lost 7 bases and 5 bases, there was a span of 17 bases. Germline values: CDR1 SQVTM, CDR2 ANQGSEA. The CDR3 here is CSAYRGGGETQYF. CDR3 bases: TGCAGCGCGTACAGGGGTGGAGGGGAGACCCAGTACTTC. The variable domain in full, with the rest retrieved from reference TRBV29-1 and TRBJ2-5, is SAVISQKPSRDICQRGTSLTIQCQVDSQVTMMFWYRQQPGQSLTLIATANQGSEATYESGFVIDKFPISRPNLTFSTLTVSNMSPEDSSIYLCSAYRGGGETQYFGPGTRLLVL.

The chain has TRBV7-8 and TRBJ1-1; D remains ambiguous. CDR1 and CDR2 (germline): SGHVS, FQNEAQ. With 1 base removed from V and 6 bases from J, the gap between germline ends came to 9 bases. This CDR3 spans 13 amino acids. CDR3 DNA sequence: TGTGCCAGCAGCTTAGTCGCGGGCGCTGAAGCTTTCTTT. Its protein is CASSLVAGAEAFF.

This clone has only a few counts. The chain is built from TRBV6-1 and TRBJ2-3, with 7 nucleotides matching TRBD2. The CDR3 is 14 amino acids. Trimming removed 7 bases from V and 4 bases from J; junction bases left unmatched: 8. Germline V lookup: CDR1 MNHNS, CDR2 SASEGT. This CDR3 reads CASIRSRGADTQYF. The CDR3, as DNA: TGTGCCAGCATCAGATCACGGGGGGCAGATACGCAGTATTTT.

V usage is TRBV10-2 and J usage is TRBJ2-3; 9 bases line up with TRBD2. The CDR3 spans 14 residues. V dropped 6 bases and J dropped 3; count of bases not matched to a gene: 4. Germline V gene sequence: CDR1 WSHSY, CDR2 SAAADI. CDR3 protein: CASSVAGETDTQYF. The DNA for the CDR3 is TGCGCCAGCAGCGTAGCGGGAGAAACAGATACGCAGTATTTT.

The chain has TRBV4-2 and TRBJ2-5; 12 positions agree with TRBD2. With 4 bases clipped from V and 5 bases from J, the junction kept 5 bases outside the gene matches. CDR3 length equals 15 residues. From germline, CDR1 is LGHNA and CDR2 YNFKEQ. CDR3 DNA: TGTGCCAGCAGCCCCCGACTAGCGGGAGTGGAGACCCAGTACTTC. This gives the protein CASSPRLAGVETQYF.

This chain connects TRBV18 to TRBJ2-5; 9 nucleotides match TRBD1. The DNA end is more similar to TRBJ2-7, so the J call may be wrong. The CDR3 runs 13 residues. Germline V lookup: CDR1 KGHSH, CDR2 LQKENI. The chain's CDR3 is CASSPGTGYEQYF. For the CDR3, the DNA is TGTGCCAGCTCACCTGGGACAGGGTACGAGCAGTACTTC.

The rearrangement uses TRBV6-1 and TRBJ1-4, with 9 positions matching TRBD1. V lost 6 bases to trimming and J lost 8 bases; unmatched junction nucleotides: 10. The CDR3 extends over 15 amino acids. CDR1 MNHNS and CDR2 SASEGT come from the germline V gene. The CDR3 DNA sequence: TGTGCCAGCAGCCAGACCGGGACAGGGAGGGAAAAACTGTTTTTT. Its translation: CASSQTGTGREKLFF.

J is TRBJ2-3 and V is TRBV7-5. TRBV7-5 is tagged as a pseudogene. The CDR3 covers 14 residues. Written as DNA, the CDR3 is TGTGCCAGCAGCTCCCTCGGCCCCACAGATACGCAGTATTTT. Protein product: CASSSLGPTDTQYF.

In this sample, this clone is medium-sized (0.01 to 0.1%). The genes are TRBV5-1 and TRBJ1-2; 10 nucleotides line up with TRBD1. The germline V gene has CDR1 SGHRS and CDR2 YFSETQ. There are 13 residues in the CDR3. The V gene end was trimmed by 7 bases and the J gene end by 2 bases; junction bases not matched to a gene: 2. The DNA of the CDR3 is TGCGCCAGCGGGACAGGGGACAACTATGGCTACACCTTC. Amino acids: CASGTGDNYGYTF.

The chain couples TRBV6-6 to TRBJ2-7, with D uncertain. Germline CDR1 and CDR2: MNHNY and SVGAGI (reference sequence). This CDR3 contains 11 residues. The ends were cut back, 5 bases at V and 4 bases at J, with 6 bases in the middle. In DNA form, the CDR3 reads TGTGCCAGCAGTGATTTTTACGAGCAGTACTTC. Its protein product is CASSDFYEQYF.

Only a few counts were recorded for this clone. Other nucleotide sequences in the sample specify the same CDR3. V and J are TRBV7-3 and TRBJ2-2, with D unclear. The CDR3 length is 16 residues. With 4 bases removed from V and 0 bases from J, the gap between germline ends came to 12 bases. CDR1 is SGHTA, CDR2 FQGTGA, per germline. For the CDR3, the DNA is TGTGCCAGCAGCTCGGCTACTGCAGCGAACACCGGGGAGCTGTTTTTT. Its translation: CASSSATAANTGELFF.

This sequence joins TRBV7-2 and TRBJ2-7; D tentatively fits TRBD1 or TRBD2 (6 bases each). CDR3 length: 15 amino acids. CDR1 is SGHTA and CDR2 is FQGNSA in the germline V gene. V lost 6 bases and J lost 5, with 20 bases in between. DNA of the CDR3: TGTGCCAGCAGACTACGAGGAGGGGGGCGGAACGAGCAGTACTTC. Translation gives CASRLRGGGRNEQYF.

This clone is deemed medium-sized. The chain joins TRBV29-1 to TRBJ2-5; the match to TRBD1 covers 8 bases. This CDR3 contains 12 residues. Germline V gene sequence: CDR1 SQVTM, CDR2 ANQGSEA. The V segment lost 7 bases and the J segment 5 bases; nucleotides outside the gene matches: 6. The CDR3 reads CSAQGAGETQYF. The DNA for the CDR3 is TGCAGCGCGCAGGGGGCCGGGGAGACCCAGTACTTC.

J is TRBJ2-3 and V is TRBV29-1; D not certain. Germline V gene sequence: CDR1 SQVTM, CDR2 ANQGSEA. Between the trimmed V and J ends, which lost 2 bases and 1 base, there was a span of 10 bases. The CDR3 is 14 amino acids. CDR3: CSVERGLGTDTQYF. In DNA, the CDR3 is TGCAGCGTTGAAAGAGGCCTGGGCACAGATACGCAGTATTTT.

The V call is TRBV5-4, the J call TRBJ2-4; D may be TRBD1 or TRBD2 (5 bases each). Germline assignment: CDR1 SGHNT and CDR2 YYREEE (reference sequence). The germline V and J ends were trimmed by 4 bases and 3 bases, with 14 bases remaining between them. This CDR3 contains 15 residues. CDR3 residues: CASSIGTPGKNIQYF. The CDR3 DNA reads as TGTGCCAGCAGCATCGGGACGCCCGGCAAAAACATTCAGTACTTC.